The 24 T cell receptor beta chains listed next were all sequenced from one sample in a study of blood T cell repertoires in COVID-19. The assay was immunoSEQ multiplex PCR, and TCRdb's table has in-frame clones only and misses some. The data show 350,000 to 400,000 clones, with about 90% seen just once and approximately 3.1% held by the top ten. Sample: PBMCs or T cells enriched from blood (not recorded which). The receptors originated from a woman aged 25 to 39 who had recovered from COVID-19.

The V and J genes are TRBV7-8 and TRBJ2-7; TRBD2 matches 12 bases. This CDR3 comprises 16 residues. The trim removed 5 bases at V and 2 bases at J, leaving 7 bases unmatched. Germline loops: CDR1 SGHVS, CDR2 FQNEAQ. The CDR3 sequence: CASSQRTSGATYEQYF. The CDR3 DNA reads as TGTGCCAGCAGCCAGAGGACTAGCGGGGCCACCTACGAGCAGTACTTC.

The rearrangement links TRBV18 to TRBJ1-6, with 7 bases that match TRBD1. The V and J ends lost 0 bases and 9 bases, in that order; junction bases with no gene match: 5. CDR1 is KGHSH, CDR2 LQKENI, per germline. The CDR3 length is 15 residues. The CDR3 nucleotides are TGTGCCAGCTCACCACCAAACAGGGGTCCTTCACCCCTCCACTTT. Protein product: CASSPPNRGPSPLHF.

This clone appeared a single time. V usage is TRBV19 and J usage is TRBJ1-5, with TRBD1 as a possible D gene (5 bases). The CDR3 is made up of 17 amino acids. CDR1 LNHDA and CDR2 SQIVND come from the germline V gene (reference sequence). Trimming took 6 bases from V and 1 from J, leaving 19 bases between them. The CDR3 loop reads CASRLFNRQGSNQPQHF. The CDR3 nucleotides read TGTGCCAGTAGACTCTTCAACCGGCAGGGAAGCAATCAGCCCCAGCATTTT.

This chain uses TRBV5-1 with TRBJ1-2; D is unclear. The CDR3 is 15 residues long. Germline V gives CDR1 SGHRS, CDR2 YFSETQ. Trimming removed 0 bases from V and 0 bases from J, with 9 bases in between. The CDR3 bases are TGCGCCAGCAGCTTGGTGCCTGGAGCTAACTATGGCTACACCTTC. Translated: CASSLVPGANYGYTF.

V gene TRBV6-5 combines with J gene TRBJ2-1; D uncertain. This CDR3 has 14 amino acids. Trimming stripped 7 bases from V and 1 base from J, with 11 bases between. CDR1 is MNHEY, CDR2 SVGAGI, per germline. The CDR3, as DNA: TGTGCCAGCACCCTCAGTAAATCCTACAATGAGCAGTTCTTC. It codes for CASTLSKSYNEQFF.

The chain combines TRBV2 with TRBJ1-3; the D is unclear. The CDR3 loop spans 14 amino acids. Germline V gene lookup returns CDR1 SNHLY and CDR2 FYNNEI. V lost 2 bases to trimming and J lost 0 bases, with 5 bases between them. In nucleotides, the CDR3 is TGTGCCAGCAGTGAACCCGTCTCTGGAAACACCATATATTTT. Its translation: CASSEPVSGNTIYF.

V gene TRBV28 combines with J gene TRBJ1-1; D is unresolved. Germline V gene data show CDR1 as MDHEN and CDR2 as SYDVKM. The ends were cut back, 10 bases at V and 1 base at J, with 13 bases in the middle. The CDR3 runs 13 residues. CDR3 sequence: CATQRGWNTEAFF. As DNA, the CDR3 is TGTGCCACCCAACGGGGTTGGAACACTGAAGCTTTCTTT.

The CDR3 region has the DNA TGTGCCAGCAGTTTGAGCTTGAACTATGGCTACACCTTC. Translating gives CASSLSLNYGYTF. This sequence joins TRBV12-3 or TRBV12-4 and TRBJ1-2; D is undetermined. The CDR3 extends over 13 amino acids. The V end lost 3 bases, the J end lost 2 bases, and 7 bases lay between the germline ends.

The chain couples TRBV28 to TRBJ1-1, with D maybe TRBD1 (5 bases). The germline gives CDR1 MDHEN, CDR2 SYDVKM. The CDR3 runs 14 residues. Trimming shortened V by 7 bases and J by 5 bases, and 17 bases separated the two germline ends. For the CDR3, the DNA is TGTGCCAGCATTCGGGGGGGGATGAGTACTGAAGCTTTCTTT. It translates to CASIRGGMSTEAFF.

In its sample, this clone was seen a few times. The chain links TRBV19 to TRBJ1-5; 7 nucleotides match TRBD1. In germline, CDR1 is LNHDA, CDR2 SQIVND (reference sequence). Trimming removed 3 bases from V and 13 bases from J; junction bases left unmatched: 15. The CDR3 has 15 amino acids. The CDR3 sequence: CASSMRRTGPEPQHF. The DNA for the CDR3 is TGTGCCAGTAGTATGAGGAGGACAGGCCCAGAACCGCAGCATTTT.

The chain combines TRBV19 with TRBJ1-5; the match to TRBD1 covers 8 bases. The length of the CDR3 is 17 residues. Looked up from germline, CDR1 is LNHDA and CDR2 is SQIVND (reference sequence). The V segment lost 7 bases and the J segment 4 bases; nucleotides outside the gene matches: 15. The CDR3 loop reads CASTTQGAGAGNQPQHF. In DNA, the CDR3 is TGTGCCAGTACAACGCAGGGGGCGGGGGCTGGAAATCAGCCCCAGCATTTT.

The gene calls are TRBV28 and TRBJ1-6; TRBD1 matches at 7 bases. This CDR3 comprises 17 residues. Germline values: CDR1 MDHEN, CDR2 SYDVKM. Trimming cost V 5 bases and J 9 bases; bases outside gene matches: 16. The CDR3 bases are TGTGCCAGCAGTCTGGCCGGGACAGCTCAGTCGGGTTCACCCCTCCACTTT. It specifies CASSLAGTAQSGSPLHF.

This clone was recorded once. The genes are TRBV20-1 and TRBJ2-7; a weak D match, TRBD1 (6 bases). The CDR3 sequence is 13 residues long. Germline assignment: CDR1 DFQATT and CDR2 SNEGSKA (reference sequence). With 3 bases removed from V and 2 bases from J, the gap between germline ends came to 11 bases. The CDR3 bases are TGCAGTGCTAGTTCTACAGGGCCCTACGAGCAGTACTTC. It is translated as CSASSTGPYEQYF.

The rearrangement uses TRBV11-2 and TRBJ1-1; a possible D gene is TRBD1 (5 bases). Trimming removed 1 base from V and 2 bases from J, with 20 bases in between. CDR1 and CDR2 from the germline V gene are SGHAT and FQNNGV. The CDR3 is 18 residues long. The CDR3 reads CASSLGRLWAGKNTEAFF. In nucleotides, the CDR3 is TGTGCCAGCAGCTTAGGGAGATTGTGGGCAGGGAAAAACACTGAAGCTTTCTTT.

The count of this clone is one. The chain recombines TRBV20-1 with TRBJ1-2; a weak D match, TRBD1 (5 bases). The germline V gene encodes CDR1 DFQATT and CDR2 SNEGSKA (reference sequence). The V gene lost 3 bases and the J gene lost 1 base, with 6 bases spanning the gap. This CDR3 has 12 amino acids. The CDR3 loop is CSASDSNYGYTF. CDR3 bases: TGCAGTGCTAGTGACAGTAACTATGGCTACACCTTC.

The genes are TRBV18 and TRBJ1-3; 7 positions agree with TRBD1. The CDR3 extends over 16 amino acids. V dropped 4 bases and J dropped 0; count of bases not matched to a gene: 6. Germline V CDR1 and CDR2: KGHSH, LQKENI. The CDR3 region is CASSRTGAASGNTIYF. CDR3 bases: TGTGCCAGCTCACGTACAGGGGCAGCCTCTGGAAACACCATATATTTT.

This clone appeared a few times. J is TRBJ1-2 and V is TRBV28; 8 nucleotides line up with TRBD1. Germline V CDR1 and CDR2: MDHEN, SYDVKM. The V gene end was trimmed by 5 bases and the J gene end by 8 bases; junction bases not matched to a gene: 7. This CDR3 contains 13 residues. For the CDR3, the DNA is TGTGCCAGCAGTACAGGGGGTATGCGAGGCTACACCTTC. Residues: CASSTGGMRGYTF.

The chain employs TRBV24-1 and TRBJ2-1; 8 bases fit TRBD1. The CDR3 runs 16 residues. V gave up 6 bases and J gave up 4 bases; unmatched junction bases: 10. The germline gives CDR1 KGHDR, CDR2 SFDVKD. The CDR3 coding sequence is TGTGCCACCAGTATAGTGTGGACAGGGCAGTACAATGAGCAGTTCTTC. Translating gives CATSIVWTGQYNEQFF.

V and J are TRBV5-4 and TRBJ2-3; 10 bases align to TRBD1. Germline trimming cut 4 bases from V and 3 bases from J; bases unmatched to any gene: 5. Per germline, CDR1 SGHNT and CDR2 YYREEE (reference sequence). The CDR3 runs 15 residues. The CDR3 bases are TGTGCCAGCAGCATGGACAGGGGGGCGACAGATACGCAGTATTTT. It codes for CASSMDRGATDTQYF.

This clone was seen only once. V usage is TRBV7-6 and J usage is TRBJ1-4; TRBD1 might be the D (5 bases). This CDR3 contains 14 residues. Per germline, CDR1 SGHVS and CDR2 FNYEAQ. Between the trimmed V and J ends, which lost 4 bases and 5 bases, there was a span of 11 bases. The chain's CDR3 is CASSSPRQNEKLFF. The DNA of the CDR3 is TGTGCCAGCAGCTCTCCCCGACAGAATGAAAAACTGTTTTTT.

This chain connects TRBV15 to TRBJ2-3; tentatively, D is TRBD1 (6 bases). Germline-derived CDR1 and CDR2 are LNHNV and YYDKDF (reference sequence). Deletions cut 1 base from V and 6 bases from J, with 8 bases between. This CDR3 comprises 13 residues. As DNA, the CDR3 is TGTGCCACCAGCAGAGGGCAGGGGGATACGCAGTATTTT. Translated, it gives CATSRGQGDTQYF.

V and J are TRBV4-1 and TRBJ1-6; weak D call: TRBD1 (6 bases). Trimming left V 4 bases short and J 4 bases short, with 14 bases between. CDR1 and CDR2 (germline): MGHRA, YSYEKL. This CDR3 region has 16 residues. The DNA for the CDR3 is TGCGCCAGCAGCCGACAGGACAGCCTATATAATTCACCCCTCCACTTT. Translated, it gives CASSRQDSLYNSPLHF.

This sequence joins TRBV12-3 or TRBV12-4 and TRBJ1-2; 9 bases line up with TRBD1. This CDR3 has 13 residues. J was trimmed by 4 bases and V by 6 bases; bases with no gene match: 3. The DNA for the CDR3 is TGTGCCAGCAGGTTACAGGGGGCCTATGGCTACACCTTC. Protein sequence: CASRLQGAYGYTF.

This clone has just a few counts. This chain joins TRBV5-1 and TRBJ2-1; a weak D match, TRBD2 (5 bases). Looked up from germline, CDR1 is SGHRS and CDR2 is YFSETQ. The CDR3 is made up of 15 amino acids. V was pared by 3 bases and J by 2 bases, with 12 bases between. In DNA, the CDR3 is TGCGCCAGCAGCTCCCTAGTGGGAGCCTACAATGAGCAGTTCTTC. It translates to CASSSLVGAYNEQFF.